The sequence of this T cell receptor (beta chain) was determined in a study of cytomegalovirus exposure and HLA in healthy donors. The CDR3 extends over 15 amino acids. Germline values: CDR1 MNHEY, CDR2 SVGAGI. The V gene end was trimmed by 4 bases and the J gene end by 0 bases; junction bases not matched to a gene: 3. The assay was immunoSEQ multiplex PCR, and TCRdb's table has in-frame clones only and misses some. This sample yields roughly 180,000 clones, of which roughly 86% are seen a single time; roughly 7% belongs to the top ten. A word on this clone: The antigen is not known.

Study-wide results and limits: Specific recognition of CMV antigens was confirmed in vitro for three chains (all CMV-associated).

V gene TRBV6-5 combines with J gene TRBJ1-3, with TRBD1 matching 7 bases. The sequenced sample was PBMCs. The receptor comes from a man between 25 and 39 years old in good health and CMV-seropositive. CDR3: CASSSRQGSGNTIYF. The CDR3 DNA follows: TGTGCCAGCAGTTCCCGACAGGGCTCTGGAAACACCATATATTTT.